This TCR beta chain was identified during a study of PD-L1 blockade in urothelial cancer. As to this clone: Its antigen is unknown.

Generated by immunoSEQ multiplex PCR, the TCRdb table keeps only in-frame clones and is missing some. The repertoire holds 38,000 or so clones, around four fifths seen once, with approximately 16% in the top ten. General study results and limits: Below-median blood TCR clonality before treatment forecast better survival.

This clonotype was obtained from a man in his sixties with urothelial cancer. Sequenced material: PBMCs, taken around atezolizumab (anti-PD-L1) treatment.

The CDR3 sequence: CASSMTGFLETQYF. The CDR3 DNA sequence: TGTGCCAGCTCAATGACAGGGTTTTTAGAGACCCAGTACTTC. The chain is built from TRBV9 and TRBJ2-5; 7 positions match TRBD1. The CDR3 consists of 14 residues. Germline trimming cut 7 bases from V and 4 bases from J; bases unmatched to any gene: 10. CDR1 and CDR2 from the germline V gene are SGDLS and YYNGEE.